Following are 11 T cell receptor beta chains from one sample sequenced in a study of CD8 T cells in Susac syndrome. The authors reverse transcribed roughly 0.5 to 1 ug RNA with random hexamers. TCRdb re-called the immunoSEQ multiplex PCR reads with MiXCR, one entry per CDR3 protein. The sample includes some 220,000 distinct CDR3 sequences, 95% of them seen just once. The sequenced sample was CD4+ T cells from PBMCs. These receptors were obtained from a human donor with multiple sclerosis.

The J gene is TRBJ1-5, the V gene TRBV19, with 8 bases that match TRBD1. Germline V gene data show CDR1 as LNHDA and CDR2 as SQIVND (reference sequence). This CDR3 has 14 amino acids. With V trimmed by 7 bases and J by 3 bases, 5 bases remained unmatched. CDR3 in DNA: TGTGCCAGTACCCGACAGGGGTTCAATCAGCCCCAGCATTTT. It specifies CASTRQGFNQPQHF.

The CDR3 sequence: CASSAGPPYSNQPQHF. The CDR3 DNA reads as TGTGCCAGCAGTGCCGGGCCCCCTTATAGCAATCAGCCCCAGCATTTT. The V and J genes are TRBV6-4 and TRBJ1-5, with D unresolved. V lost 4 bases, J lost 0 bases, and 13 bases lay in between. In germline, CDR1 is MRHNA, CDR2 SNTAGT. The CDR3 contains 16 residues.

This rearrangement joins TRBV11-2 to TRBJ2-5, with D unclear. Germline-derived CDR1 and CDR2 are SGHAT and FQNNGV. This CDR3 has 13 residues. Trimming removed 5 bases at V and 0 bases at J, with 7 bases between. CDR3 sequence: CASSRGHQETQYF. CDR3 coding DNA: TGTGCCAGCAGCCGAGGACACCAAGAGACCCAGTACTTC.

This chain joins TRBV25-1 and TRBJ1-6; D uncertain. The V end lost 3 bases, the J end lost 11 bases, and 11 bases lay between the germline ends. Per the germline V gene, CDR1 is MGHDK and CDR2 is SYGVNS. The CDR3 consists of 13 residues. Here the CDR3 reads CASSETNGTPLHF. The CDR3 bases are TGTGCCAGCAGTGAGACTAATGGGACACCCCTCCACTTT.

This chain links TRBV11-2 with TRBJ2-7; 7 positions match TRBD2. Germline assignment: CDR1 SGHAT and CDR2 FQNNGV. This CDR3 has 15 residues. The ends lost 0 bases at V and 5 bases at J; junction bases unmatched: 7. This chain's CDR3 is CASSLDGSSGDEQYF. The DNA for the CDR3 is TGTGCCAGCAGCTTAGATGGGAGCAGCGGGGACGAGCAGTACTTC. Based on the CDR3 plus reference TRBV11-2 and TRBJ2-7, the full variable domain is EAGVAQSPRYKIIEKRQSVAFWCNPISGHATLYWYQQILGQGPKLLIQFQNNGVVDDSQLPKDRFSAERLKGVDSTLKIQPAKLEDSAVYLCASSLDGSSGDEQYFGPGTRLTVT.

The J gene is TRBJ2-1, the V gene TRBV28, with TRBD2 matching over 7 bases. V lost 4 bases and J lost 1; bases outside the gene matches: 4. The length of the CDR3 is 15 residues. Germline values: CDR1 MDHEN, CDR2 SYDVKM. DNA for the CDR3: TGTGCCAGCAGTTACCTAGCGGATTCCTACAATGAGCAGTTCTTC. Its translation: CASSYLADSYNEQFF.

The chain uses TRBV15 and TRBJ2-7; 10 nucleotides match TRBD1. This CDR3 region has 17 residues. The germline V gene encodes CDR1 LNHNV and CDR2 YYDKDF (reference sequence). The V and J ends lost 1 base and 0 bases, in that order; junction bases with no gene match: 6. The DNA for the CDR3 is TGTGCCACCAGCAGAGGACAGGGGGCCGGGGGCTCCTACGAGCAGTACTTC. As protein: CATSRGQGAGGSYEQYF.

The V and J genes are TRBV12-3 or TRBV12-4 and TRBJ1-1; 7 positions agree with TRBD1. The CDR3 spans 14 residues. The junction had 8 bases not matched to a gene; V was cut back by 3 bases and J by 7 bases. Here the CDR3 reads CASSFRGNVVEAFF. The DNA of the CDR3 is TGTGCCAGCAGTTTCAGGGGGAATGTGGTTGAAGCTTTCTTT.

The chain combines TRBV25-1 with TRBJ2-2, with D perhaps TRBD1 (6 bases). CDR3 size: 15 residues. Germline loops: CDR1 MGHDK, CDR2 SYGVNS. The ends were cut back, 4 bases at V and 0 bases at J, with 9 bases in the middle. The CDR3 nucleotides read TGTGCCAGCAGTGCACAGGGATCGAACACCGGGGAGCTGTTTTTT. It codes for CASSAQGSNTGELFF. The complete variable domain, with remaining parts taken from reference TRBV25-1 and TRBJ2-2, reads EADIYQTPRYLVIGTGKKITLECSQTMGHDKMYWYQQDPGMELHLIHYSYGVNSTEKGDLSSESTVSRIRTEHFPLTLESARPSHTSQYLCASSAQGSNTGELFFGEGSRLTVL.

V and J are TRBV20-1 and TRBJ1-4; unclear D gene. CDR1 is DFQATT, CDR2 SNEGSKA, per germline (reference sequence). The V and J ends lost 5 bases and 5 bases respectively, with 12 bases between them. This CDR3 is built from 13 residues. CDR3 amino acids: CSAYLSGNEKLFF. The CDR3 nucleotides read TGCAGTGCTTACCTATCGGGAAATGAAAAACTGTTTTTT.

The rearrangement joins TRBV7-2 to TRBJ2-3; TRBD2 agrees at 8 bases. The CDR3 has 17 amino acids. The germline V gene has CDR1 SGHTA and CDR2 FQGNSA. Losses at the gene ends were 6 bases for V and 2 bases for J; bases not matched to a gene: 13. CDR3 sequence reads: CASRSGGVADLTDTQYF. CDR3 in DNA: TGTGCCAGCAGATCCGGGGGGGTAGCGGACCTCACAGATACGCAGTATTTT.